This TCR beta chain was documented in a study of shared clonotypes between healthy human individuals. The CDR3 consists of 14 residues. Germline values: CDR1 SQVTM, CDR2 ANQGSEA. V lost 7 bases and J lost 6; bases outside the gene matches: 12. The data were produced by immunoSEQ multiplex PCR, yet TCRdb's version contains in-frame clones alone and is incomplete. The sample includes 2 million to 3 million clones, approximately 94% of them seen just once. This chain links TRBV29-1 with TRBJ1-2; TRBD1 aligns across 9 bases. This receptor was obtained from a man aged 18 to 30 in good health. Some clones in this sample may be carry-over from other donors' samples. Sequencing was done on a sample of naive CD4+ T cells from PBMCs. The sample's subset: CD45RA+ positively selected. The chain's CDR3 is CSGILDRGADGYTF. The CDR3 DNA reads TGCAGCGGGATATTGGACAGGGGCGCGGATGGCTACACCTTC.